The 10 T cell receptor beta chains listed next were all sequenced from one sample in a study of blood T cell repertoires in COVID-19. Generated by immunoSEQ multiplex PCR, the TCRdb table keeps only in-frame clones and is missing some. The table shows 200,000 to 250,000 clones, with about 85% occurring only once. The sample consisted of peripheral blood. The receptor set was obtained from a man in his forties or fifties with acute or convalescent COVID-19.

The rearrangement joins TRBV18 to TRBJ2-5; D is unresolved. Trimming removed 4 bases from V and 4 bases from J, with 10 bases in between. The germline CDR1 and CDR2 sequences are KGHSH and LQKENI. The CDR3 sequence is 13 residues long. DNA of the CDR3: TGTGCCAGCTCACATAATACGAGAGAGACCCAGTACTTC. Amino acids: CASSHNTRETQYF.

Only a few counts were recorded for this clone. The rearrangement links TRBV5-4 to TRBJ1-1, with 8 bases matching TRBD1. The CDR3 covers 15 residues. The germline gives CDR1 SGHNT, CDR2 YYREEE (reference sequence). Trimming at V came to 2 bases and at J to 4 bases, leaving 7 bases not matched to a gene. Written as DNA, the CDR3 is TGTGCCAGCAGCTTAGGGACAGGACCCGCCACTGAAGCTTTCTTT. It encodes CASSLGTGPATEAFF.

The chain couples TRBV28 to TRBJ1-5; 9 positions agree with TRBD1. The germline gives CDR1 MDHEN, CDR2 SYDVKM. The CDR3 covers 14 residues. V dropped 3 bases and J dropped 7; count of bases not matched to a gene: 4. In nucleotides, the CDR3 is TGTGCCAGCAGTTTGGGACAGGGATCCCAGCCCCAGCATTTT. It codes for CASSLGQGSQPQHF.

This chain joins TRBV6-1 and TRBJ1-3, with D uncertain. This CDR3 contains 16 residues. Germline V lookup: CDR1 MNHNS, CDR2 SASEGT. V shed 1 base and J shed 0 bases, with 10 bases lying between them. For the CDR3, the DNA is TGTGCCAGCAGTGAAGTACATCCCATCTCTGGAAACACCATATATTTT. Translating it yields CASSEVHPISGNTIYF.

The chain joins TRBV29-1 to TRBJ1-4; D remains ambiguous. There are 13 residues in the CDR3. V lost 2 bases, J lost 6 bases, and 10 bases lay in between. Germline V gene data show CDR1 as SQVTM and CDR2 as ANQGSEA. The CDR3 protein is CSVENPVDEKLFF. The CDR3 DNA reads TGCAGCGTTGAAAACCCGGTGGATGAAAAACTGTTTTTT.

Note on this clone: Other DNA sequences within the sample encode an identical CDR3. V usage is TRBV4-1 and J usage is TRBJ1-1; D might be TRBD1 (6 bases). Germline V gene sequence: CDR1 MGHRA, CDR2 YSYEKL. V lost 3 bases to trimming and J lost 5 bases, with 10 bases between them. CDR3 length equals 13 residues. The CDR3 DNA follows: TGCGCCAGCAGCCAGTTACAGGGTACTGAAGCTTTCTTT. Translating it yields CASSQLQGTEAFF.

The CDR3 loop reads CTSSQDIWAGIISYEQYF. The CDR3 nucleotides read TGCACCAGCAGCCAAGATATTTGGGCAGGGATCATCTCCTACGAGCAGTACTTC. The genes are TRBV1 and TRBJ2-7; TRBD1, the table's D call, was not compared with the DNA. TRBV1 is annotated as a pseudogene. This CDR3 has 18 residues.

The rearrangement joins TRBV29-1 to TRBJ1-1, with D possibly being TRBD1 (5 bases). The CDR3 is 14 amino acids. CDR1 and CDR2 (germline): SQVTM, ANQGSEA. V lost 3 bases and J 1 base, leaving 12 bases between the germline ends. As DNA, the CDR3 is TGCAGCGTTGATCGCCAACAGGAGAACACTGAAGCTTTCTTT. Encoded protein: CSVDRQQENTEAFF.

The V call is TRBV6-5, the J call TRBJ1-1, with 7 bases lining up with TRBD1. This CDR3 has 15 amino acids. Trimming removed 4 bases from V and 7 bases from J; junction bases left unmatched: 12. Germline-derived CDR1 and CDR2 are MNHEY and SVGAGI. CDR3 nucleotide sequence: TGTGCCAGCAGTTCGCCCGACAGGGCCCGGATTGAAGCTTTCTTT. Translation gives CASSSPDRARIEAFF.

The chain has TRBV2 and TRBJ1-5, with D perhaps TRBD1 (5 bases). The V end was cut by 6 bases, the J end by 4 bases, with 13 bases between. The CDR3 has 14 residues. Germline assignment: CDR1 SNHLY and CDR2 FYNNEI. The CDR3: CASSPWGGNQPQHF. CDR3 nucleotides: TGTGCCAGCAGCCCTTGGGGGGGAAATCAGCCCCAGCATTTT.